The clone carrying this TCR beta chain was detected a few times. The antigen remains undetermined. These data come from a study of T-cell reconstitution after alpha-beta-depleted transplantation in children. Whole-study results and caveats: After one year, T-cell counts and TCRbeta diversity mostly came from new T cells. It was reported that alpha-beta T cells came from several hundred expanded graft clones (about two months after transplant). Several patients had high TCRbeta diversity at day 60; it came from surviving recipient T cells and thymic progenitors.

A TCRbeta library incorporating unique molecular identifiers was prepared. In TCRdb, the PCR reads were re-called with MiXCR into one record per CDR3 protein. The table includes more than 90,000 distinct CDR3 sequences, over 9% detected once. This TCR was sampled from a boy aged 2 to 10 with acute lymphoblastic leukemia, due to receive a stem cell transplant. Sequencing was performed on PBMCs, taken before TCRalphabeta/CD19-depleted stem cell transplant.

The CDR3 here is CASSPKRQGLRVGSTDTQYF. In DNA, the CDR3 is TGTGCCAGCAGTCCAAAACGACAGGGGCTGAGAGTCGGGAGCACAGATACGCAGTATTTT. The chain employs TRBV12-3 or TRBV12-4 and TRBJ2-3, with 8 bases lining up with TRBD1. The V segment lost 5 bases and the J segment 0 bases; nucleotides outside the gene matches: 19. The CDR3 extends over 20 amino acids.